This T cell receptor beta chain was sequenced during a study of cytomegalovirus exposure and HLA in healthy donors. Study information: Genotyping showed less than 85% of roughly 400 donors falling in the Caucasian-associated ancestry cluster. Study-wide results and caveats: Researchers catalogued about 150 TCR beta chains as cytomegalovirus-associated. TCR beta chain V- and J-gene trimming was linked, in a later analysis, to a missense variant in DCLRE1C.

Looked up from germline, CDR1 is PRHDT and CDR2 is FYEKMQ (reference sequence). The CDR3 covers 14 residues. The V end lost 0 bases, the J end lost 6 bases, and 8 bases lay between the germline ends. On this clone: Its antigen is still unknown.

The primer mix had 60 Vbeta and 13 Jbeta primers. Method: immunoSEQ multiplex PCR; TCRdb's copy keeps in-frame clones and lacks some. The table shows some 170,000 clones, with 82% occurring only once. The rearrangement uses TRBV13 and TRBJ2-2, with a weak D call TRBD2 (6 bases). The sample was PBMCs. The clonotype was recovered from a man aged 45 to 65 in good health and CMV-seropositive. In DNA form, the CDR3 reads TGTGCCAGCAGCTTAGGACGGGGGTCCGGGGAGCTGTTTTTT. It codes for CASSLGRGSGELFF.